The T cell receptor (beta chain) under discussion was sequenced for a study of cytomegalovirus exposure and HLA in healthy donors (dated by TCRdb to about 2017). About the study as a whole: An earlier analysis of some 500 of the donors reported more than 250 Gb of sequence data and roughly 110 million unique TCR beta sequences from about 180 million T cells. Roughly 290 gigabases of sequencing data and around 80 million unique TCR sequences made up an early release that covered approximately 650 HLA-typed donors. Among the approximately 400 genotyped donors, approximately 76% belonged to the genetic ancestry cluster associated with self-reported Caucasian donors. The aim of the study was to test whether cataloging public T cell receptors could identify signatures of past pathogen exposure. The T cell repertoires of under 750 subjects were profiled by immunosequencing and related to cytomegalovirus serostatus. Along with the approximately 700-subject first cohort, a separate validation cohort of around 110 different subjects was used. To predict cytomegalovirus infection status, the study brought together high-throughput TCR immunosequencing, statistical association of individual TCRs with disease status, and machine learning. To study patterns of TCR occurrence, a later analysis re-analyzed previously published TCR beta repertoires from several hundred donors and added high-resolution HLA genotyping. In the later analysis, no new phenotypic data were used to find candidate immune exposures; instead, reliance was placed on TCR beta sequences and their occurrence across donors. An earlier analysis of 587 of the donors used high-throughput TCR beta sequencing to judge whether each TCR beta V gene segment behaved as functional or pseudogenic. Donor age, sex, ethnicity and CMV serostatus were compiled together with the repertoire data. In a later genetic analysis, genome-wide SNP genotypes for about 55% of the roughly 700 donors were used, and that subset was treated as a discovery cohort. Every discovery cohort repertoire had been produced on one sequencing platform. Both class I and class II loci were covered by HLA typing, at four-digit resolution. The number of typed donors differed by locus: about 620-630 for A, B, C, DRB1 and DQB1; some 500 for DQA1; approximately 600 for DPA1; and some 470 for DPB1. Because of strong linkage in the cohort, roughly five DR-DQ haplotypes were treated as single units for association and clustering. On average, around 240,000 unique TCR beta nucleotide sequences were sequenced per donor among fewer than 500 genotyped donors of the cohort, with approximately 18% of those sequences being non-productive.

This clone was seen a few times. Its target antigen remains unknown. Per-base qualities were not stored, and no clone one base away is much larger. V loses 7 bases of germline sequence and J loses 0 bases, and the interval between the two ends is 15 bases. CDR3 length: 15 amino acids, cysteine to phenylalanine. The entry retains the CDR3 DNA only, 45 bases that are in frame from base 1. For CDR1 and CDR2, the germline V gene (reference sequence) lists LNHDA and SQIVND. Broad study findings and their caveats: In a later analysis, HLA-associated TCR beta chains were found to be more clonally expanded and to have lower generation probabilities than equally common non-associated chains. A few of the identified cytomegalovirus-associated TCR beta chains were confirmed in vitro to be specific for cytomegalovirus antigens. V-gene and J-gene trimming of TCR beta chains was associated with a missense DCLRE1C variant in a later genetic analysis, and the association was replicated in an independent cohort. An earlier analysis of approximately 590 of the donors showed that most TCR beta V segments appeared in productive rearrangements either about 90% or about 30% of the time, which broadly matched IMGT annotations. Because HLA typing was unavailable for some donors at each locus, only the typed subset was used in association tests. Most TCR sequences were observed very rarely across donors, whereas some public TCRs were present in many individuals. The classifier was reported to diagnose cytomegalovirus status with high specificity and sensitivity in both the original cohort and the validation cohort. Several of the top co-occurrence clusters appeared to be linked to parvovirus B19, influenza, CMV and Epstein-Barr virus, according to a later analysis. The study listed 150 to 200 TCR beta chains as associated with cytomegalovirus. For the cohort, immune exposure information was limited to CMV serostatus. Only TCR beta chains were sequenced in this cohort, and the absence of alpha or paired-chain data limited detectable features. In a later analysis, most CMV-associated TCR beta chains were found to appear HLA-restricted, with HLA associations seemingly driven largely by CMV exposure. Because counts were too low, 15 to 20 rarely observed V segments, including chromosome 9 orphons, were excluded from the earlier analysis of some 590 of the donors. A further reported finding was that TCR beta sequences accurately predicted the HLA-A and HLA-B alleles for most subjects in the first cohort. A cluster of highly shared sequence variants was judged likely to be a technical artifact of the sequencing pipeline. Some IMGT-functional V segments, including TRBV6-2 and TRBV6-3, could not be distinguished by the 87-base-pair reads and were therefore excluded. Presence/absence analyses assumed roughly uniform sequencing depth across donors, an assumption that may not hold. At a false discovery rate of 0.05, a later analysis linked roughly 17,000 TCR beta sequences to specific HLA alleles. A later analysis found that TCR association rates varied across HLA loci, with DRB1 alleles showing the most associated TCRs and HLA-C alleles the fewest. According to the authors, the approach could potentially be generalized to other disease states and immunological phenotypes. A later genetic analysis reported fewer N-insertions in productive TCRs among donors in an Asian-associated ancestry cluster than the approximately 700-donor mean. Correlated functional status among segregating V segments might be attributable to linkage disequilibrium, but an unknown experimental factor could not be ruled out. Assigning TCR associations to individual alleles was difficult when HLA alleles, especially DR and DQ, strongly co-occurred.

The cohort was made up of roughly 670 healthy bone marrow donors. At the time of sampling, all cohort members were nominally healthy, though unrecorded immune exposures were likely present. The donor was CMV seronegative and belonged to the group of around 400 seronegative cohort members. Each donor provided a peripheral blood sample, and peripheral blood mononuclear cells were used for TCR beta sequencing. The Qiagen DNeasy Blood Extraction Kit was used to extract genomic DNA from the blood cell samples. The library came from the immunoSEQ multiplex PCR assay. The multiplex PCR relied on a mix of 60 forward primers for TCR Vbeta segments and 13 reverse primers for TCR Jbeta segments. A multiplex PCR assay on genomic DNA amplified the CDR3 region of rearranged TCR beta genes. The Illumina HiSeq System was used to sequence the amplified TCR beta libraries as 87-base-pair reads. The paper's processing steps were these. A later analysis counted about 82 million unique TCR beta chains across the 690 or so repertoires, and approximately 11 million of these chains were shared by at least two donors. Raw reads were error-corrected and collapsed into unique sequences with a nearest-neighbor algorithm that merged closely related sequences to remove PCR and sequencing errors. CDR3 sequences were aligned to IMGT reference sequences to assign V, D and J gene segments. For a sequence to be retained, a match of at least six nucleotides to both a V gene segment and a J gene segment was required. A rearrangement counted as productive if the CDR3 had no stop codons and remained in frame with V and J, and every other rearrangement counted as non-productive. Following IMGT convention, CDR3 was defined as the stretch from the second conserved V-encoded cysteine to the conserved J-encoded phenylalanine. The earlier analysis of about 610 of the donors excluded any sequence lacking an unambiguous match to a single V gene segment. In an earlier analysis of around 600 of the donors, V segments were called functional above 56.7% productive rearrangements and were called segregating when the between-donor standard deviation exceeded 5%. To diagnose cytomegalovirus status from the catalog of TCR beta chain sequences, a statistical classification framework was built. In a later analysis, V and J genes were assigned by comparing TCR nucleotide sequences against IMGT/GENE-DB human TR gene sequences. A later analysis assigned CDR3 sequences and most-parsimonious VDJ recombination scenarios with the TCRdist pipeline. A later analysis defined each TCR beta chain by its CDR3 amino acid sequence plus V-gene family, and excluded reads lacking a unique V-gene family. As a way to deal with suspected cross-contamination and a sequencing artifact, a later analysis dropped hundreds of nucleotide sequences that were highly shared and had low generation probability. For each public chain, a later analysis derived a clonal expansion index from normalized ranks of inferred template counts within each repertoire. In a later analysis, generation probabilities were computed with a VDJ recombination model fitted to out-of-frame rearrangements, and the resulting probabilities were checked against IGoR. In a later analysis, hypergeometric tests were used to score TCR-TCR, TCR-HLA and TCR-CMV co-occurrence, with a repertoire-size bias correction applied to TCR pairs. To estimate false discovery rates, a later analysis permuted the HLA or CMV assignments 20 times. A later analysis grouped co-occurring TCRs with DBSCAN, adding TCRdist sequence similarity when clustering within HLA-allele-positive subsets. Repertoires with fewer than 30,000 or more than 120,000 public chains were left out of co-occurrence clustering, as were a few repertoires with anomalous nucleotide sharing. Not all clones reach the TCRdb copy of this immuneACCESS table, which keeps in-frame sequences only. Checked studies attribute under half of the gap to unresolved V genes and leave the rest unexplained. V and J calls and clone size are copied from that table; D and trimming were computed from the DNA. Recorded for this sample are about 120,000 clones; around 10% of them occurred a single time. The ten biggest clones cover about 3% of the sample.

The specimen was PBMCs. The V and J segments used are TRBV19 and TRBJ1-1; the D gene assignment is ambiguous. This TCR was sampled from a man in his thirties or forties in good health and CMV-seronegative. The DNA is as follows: TGTGCCAGTAATAAAGGTTCGGGGTTGAACACTGAAGCTTTCTTT. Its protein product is CASNKGSGLNTEAFF.